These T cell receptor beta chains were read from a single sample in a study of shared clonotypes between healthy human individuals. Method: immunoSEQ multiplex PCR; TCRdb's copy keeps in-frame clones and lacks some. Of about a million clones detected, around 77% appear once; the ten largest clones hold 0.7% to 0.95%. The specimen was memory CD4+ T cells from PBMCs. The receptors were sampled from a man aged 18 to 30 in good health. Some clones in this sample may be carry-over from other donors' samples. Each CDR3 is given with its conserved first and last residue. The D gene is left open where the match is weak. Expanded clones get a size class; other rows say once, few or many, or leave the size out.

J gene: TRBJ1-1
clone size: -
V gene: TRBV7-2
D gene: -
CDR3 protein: CASSLAFESQGGVIF
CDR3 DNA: TGTGCCAGCAGCTTAGCCTTTGAGTCGCAGGGCGGAGTCATCTTT

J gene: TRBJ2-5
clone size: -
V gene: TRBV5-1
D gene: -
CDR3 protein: CASSLMHGDQETQYF
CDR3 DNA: TGCGCCAGCAGCTTGATGCACGGCGACCAAGAGACCCAGTACTTC

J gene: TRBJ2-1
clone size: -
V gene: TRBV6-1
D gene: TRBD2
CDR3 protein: CASSALADTNEQFF
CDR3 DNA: TGTGCCAGCAGTGCACTAGCGGATACCAATGAGCAGTTCTTC

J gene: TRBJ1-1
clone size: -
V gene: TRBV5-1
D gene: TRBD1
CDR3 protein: CASSLFGTGMFPFF
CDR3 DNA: TGCGCCAGCAGCTTATTCGGGACAGGGATGTTTCCTTTCTTT

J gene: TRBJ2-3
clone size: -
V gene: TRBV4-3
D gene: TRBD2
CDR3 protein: CASSQGGAGPLSTDTQYF
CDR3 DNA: TGCGCCAGCAGCCAAGGGGGAGCGGGACCTCTTAGCACAGATACGCAGTATTTT

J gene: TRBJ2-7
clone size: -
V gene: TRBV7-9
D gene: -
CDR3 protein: CASSPQNTYERYF
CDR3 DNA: TGTGCCAGCAGCCCACAAAACACCTACGAGCGGTACTTC

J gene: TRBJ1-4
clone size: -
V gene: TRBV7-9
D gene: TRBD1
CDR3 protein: CASSLGQGVEKLFF
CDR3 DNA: TGTGCCAGCAGCTTGGGGCAGGGGGTGGAAAAACTGTTTTTT

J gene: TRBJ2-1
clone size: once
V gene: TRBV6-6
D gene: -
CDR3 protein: CASAGRIAVDEQFF
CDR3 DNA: TGTGCCAGTGCGGGGAGGATCGCGGTCGATGAGCAGTTCTTC

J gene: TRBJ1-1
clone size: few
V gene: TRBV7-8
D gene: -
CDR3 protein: CASSLRNPQVVGAFF
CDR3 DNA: TGTGCCAGCAGCTTAAGAAATCCTCAGGTAGTCGGAGCTTTCTTT

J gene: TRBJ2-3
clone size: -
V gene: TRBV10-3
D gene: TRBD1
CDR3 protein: CATGRGRSGDTQYF
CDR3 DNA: TGTGCCACAGGCAGGGGGCGGTCCGGAGATACGCAGTATTTT

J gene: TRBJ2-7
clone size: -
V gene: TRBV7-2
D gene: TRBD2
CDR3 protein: CASSFSTSGNSYEQYF
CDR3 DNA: TGTGCCAGCAGCTTCTCGACTAGCGGCAACTCCTACGAGCAGTACTTC

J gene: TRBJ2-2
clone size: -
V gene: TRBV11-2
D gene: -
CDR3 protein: CASIKEPTGELFF
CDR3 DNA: TGTGCCAGCATTAAGGAGCCCACCGGGGAGCTGTTTTTT

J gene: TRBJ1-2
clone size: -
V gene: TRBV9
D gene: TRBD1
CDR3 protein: CASSVLRTGDGYTF
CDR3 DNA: TGTGCCAGCAGCGTCTTACGGACAGGGGACGGCTACACCTTC

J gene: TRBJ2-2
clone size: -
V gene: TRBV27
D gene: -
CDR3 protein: CASSLRAANTGELFF
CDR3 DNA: TGTGCCAGCAGTTTAAGGGCGGCGAACACCGGGGAGCTGTTTTTT

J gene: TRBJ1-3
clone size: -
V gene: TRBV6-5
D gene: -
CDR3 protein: CASSYLKGNTIYF
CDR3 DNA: TGTGCCAGCAGTTACCTCAAAGGAAACACCATATATTTT

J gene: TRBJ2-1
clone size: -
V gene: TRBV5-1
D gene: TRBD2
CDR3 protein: CASTGGLARIRGFYNEQFF
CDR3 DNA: TGCGCCAGCACCGGTGGACTAGCGCGAATTAGAGGCTTCTACAATGAGCAGTTCTTC

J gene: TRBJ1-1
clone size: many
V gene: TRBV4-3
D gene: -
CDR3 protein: CASSQDFGGTEAFF
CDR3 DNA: TGCGCCAGCAGCCAAGATTTCGGGGGCACTGAAGCTTTCTTT

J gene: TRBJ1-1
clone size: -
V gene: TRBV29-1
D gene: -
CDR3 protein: CSASLGEDTEAFF
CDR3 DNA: TGCAGCGCCTCCCTGGGAGAGGACACTGAAGCTTTCTTT

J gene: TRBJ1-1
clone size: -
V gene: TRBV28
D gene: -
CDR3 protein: CASTQPGTKREAFF
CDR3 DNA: TGTGCCAGCACCCAACCCGGGACAAAAAGAGAAGCTTTCTTT

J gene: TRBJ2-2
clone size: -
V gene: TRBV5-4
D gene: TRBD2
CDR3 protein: CASSLGGRADTGELFF
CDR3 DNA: TGTGCCAGCAGCTTAGGCGGGAGGGCCGACACCGGGGAGCTGTTTTTT

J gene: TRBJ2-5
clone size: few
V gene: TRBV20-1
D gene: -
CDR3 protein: CSARAPETQYF
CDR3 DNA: TGCAGTGCTAGGGCTCCAGAGACCCAGTACTTC

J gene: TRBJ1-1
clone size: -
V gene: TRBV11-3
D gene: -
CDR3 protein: CASSLDSGTEAFF
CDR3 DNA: TGTGCCAGCAGCTTAGATTCGGGAACAGAAGCTTTCTTT

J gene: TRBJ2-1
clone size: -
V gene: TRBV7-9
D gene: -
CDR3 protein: CASRRDVNEQFF
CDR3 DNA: TGTGCCAGCAGGCGGGACGTGAATGAGCAGTTCTTC

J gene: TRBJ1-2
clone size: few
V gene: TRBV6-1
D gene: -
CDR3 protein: CASKPTGGYGYTF
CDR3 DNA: TGTGCCAGCAAACCCACGGGGGGTTATGGCTACACCTTC

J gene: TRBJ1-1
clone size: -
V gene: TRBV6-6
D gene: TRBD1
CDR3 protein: CASSNRQGMNTEAFF
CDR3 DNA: TGTGCCAGCAGTAACCGACAGGGGATGAACACTGAAGCTTTCTTT

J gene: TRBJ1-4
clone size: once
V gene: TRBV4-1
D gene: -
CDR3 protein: CASSPPQGRGEKLFF
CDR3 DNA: TGCGCCAGCAGTCCTCCTCAGGGACGGGGTGAAAAACTGTTTTTT

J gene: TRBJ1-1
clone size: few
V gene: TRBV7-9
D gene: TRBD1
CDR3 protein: CASSPDRVGNTEAFF
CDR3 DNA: TGTGCCAGCAGCCCGGACAGGGTAGGGAACACTGAAGCTTTCTTT

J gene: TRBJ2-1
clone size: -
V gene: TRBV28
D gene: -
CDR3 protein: CASSLGFDEQFF
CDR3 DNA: TGTGCCAGCAGTTTAGGTTTCGATGAGCAGTTCTTC

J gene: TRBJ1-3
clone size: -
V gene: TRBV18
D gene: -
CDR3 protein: CASLTPPDGNTIYF
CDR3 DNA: TGTGCCAGCCTGACACCACCCGACGGAAACACCATATATTTT

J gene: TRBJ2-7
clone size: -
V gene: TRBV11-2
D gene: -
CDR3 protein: CASSSLQGLFYEQYF
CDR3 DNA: TGTGCCAGCAGCTCCTTACAGGGACTTTTCTACGAGCAGTACTTC

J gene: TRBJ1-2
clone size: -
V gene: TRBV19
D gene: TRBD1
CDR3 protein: CASSIEQGALGYTF
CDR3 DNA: TGTGCCAGTAGTATTGAGCAGGGGGCGCTTGGCTACACCTTC

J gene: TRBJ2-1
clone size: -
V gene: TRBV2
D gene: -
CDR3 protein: CASARLGGGYNEQFF
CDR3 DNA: TGTGCCAGCGCCCGCCTGGGAGGGGGCTACAATGAGCAGTTCTTC

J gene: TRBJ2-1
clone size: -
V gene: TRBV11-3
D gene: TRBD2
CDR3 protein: CASSKRLAGGIYNEQFF
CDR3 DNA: TGTGCCAGCAGCAAACGACTAGCGGGAGGTATTTACAATGAGCAGTTCTTC

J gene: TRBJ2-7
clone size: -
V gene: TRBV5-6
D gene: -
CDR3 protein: CASSFNVADSYEQYF
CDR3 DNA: TGTGCCAGCAGCTTTAACGTGGCGGACAGTTACGAGCAGTACTTC

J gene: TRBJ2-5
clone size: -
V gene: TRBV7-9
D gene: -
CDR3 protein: CASIRRDGAETQYF
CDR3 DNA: TGTGCCAGCATCCGTCGAGATGGGGCGGAGACCCAGTACTTC

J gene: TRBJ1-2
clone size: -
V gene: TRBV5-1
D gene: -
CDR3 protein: CASSPNLIQGNNGYTF
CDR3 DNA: TGCGCCAGCAGCCCAAATCTCATTCAGGGGAATAACGGCTACACCTTC

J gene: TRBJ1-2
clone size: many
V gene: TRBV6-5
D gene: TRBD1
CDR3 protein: CASGRQGDYGYTF
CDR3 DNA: TGTGCCAGCGGCAGACAGGGGGACTATGGCTACACCTTC

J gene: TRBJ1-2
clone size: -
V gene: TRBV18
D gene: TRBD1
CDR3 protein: CASSPGGTGNYGYTF
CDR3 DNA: TGTGCCAGCTCACCAGGGGGGACAGGGAACTATGGCTACACCTTC

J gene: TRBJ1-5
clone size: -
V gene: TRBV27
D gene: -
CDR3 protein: CASSFDPLSNQPQHF
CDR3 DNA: TGTGCCAGCAGTTTTGATCCCCTTAGCAATCAGCCCCAGCATTTT

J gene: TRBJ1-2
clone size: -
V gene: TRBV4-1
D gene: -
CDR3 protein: CASSQGGAAPYGYTF
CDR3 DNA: TGCGCCAGCAGCCAAGGGGGGGCAGCCCCCTATGGCTACACCTTC

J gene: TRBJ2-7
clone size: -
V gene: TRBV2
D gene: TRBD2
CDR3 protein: CASSLGLAGEQYF
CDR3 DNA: TGTGCCAGCAGTCTTGGACTAGCGGGAGAACAGTACTTC

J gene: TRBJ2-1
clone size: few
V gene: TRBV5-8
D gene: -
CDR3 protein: CASSPALEAWGYNEQFF
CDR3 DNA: TGTGCCAGCAGCCCAGCTCTTGAGGCCTGGGGGTACAATGAGCAGTTCTTC

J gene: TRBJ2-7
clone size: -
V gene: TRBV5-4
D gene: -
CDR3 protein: CASSTGLFNEQYF
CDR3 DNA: TGTGCCAGCAGCACTGGACTCTTCAACGAGCAGTACTTC

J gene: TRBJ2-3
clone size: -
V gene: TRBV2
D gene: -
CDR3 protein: CASSATPTGQGTDTQYF
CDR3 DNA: TGTGCCAGCAGCGCGACCCCCACAGGACAAGGCACAGATACGCAGTATTTT

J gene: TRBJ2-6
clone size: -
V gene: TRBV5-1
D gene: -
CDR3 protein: CASSPQNSGANVLTF
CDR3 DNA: TGCGCCAGCAGCCCTCAGAACTCTGGGGCCAACGTCCTGACTTTC

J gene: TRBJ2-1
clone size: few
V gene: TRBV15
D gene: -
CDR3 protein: CATSRMEGSGYLNEQFF
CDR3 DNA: TGTGCCACCAGCAGGATGGAAGGGTCAGGCTACCTCAATGAGCAGTTCTTC

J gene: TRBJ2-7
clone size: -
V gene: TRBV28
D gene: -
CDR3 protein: CASSGGTKGGYEQYF
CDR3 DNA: TGTGCCAGCAGTGGAGGGACGAAGGGGGGCTACGAGCAGTACTTC

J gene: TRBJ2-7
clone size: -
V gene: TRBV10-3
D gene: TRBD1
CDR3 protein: CAISGPGQGVYEQYF
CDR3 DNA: TGTGCCATCAGTGGCCCAGGACAGGGGGTCTACGAGCAGTACTTC

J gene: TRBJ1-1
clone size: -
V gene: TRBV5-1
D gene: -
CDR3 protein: CASSSQGSTEAFF
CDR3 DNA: TGCGCCAGCAGTTCACAGGGTTCCACTGAAGCTTTCTTT

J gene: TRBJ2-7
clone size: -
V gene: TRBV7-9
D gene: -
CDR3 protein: CASSPTDSYEQYF
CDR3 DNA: TGTGCCAGCAGCCCAACAGACAGCTACGAGCAGTACTTC

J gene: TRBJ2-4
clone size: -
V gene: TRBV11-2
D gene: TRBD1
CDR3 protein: CASSLWTGTVHGKNIQYF
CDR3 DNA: TGTGCCAGCAGCTTGTGGACCGGGACAGTCCATGGAAAAAACATTCAGTACTTC

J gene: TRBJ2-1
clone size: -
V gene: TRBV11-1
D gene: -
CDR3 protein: CASSPQTNEQFF
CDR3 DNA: TGTGCCAGCAGCCCTCAGACCAATGAGCAGTTCTTC

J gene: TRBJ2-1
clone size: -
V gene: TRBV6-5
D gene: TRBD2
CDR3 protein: CASSYSSGRGHEQFF
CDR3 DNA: TGTGCCAGCAGTTACTCAAGCGGGAGGGGACATGAGCAGTTCTTC

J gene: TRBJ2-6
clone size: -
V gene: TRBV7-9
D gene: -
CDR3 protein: CASSTPGANVLTF
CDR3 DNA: TGTGCCAGCAGCACCCCAGGGGCCAACGTCCTGACTTTC

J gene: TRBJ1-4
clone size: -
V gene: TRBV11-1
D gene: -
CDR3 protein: CASSHQRGRGEKLFF
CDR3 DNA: TGTGCCAGCAGCCACCAGCGGGGACGTGGAGAAAAACTGTTTTTT